The sample holds one count of the clone carrying this TCR beta chain. Its antigen is currently unknown. These data are taken from a study of cytomegalovirus exposure and HLA in healthy donors. Study-wide points: Later work associated fewer than 20,000 TCR beta sequences with HLA alleles at 0.05 false discovery rate. A later analysis appeared to link common viral pathogens to several of the most significant clusters.

Primers: 60 Vbeta forward and 13 Jbeta reverse. Profiled with immunoSEQ multiplex PCR; TCRdb holds only in-frame clones, not every one. The sample has 150,000 to 200,000 clones; approximately 80% are singletons. The TCR originated in a woman aged 40 to 50 in good health and CMV-seronegative. The sample consisted of PBMCs.

The CDR3 DNA is TGTGCCAGTACCCCGGCGGGACAGAATGATCGCTACACCTTC. Amino acids: CASTPAGQNDRYTF. The chain carries TRBV19 and TRBJ1-2; the match to TRBD1 covers 7 bases. The CDR3 length is 14 residues. Germline CDR1 is LNHDA and CDR2 is SQIVND (reference sequence). Losses at the gene ends were 7 bases for V and 9 bases for J; bases not matched to a gene: 14.